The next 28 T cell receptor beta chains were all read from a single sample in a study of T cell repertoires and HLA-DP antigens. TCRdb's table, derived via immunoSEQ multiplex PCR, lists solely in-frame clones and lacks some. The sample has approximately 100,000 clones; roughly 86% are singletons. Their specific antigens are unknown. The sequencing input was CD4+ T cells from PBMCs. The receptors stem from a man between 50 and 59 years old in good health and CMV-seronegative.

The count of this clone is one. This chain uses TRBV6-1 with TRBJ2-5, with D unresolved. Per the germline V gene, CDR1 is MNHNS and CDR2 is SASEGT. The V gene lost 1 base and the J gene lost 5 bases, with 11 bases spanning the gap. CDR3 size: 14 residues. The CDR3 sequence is CASSEDVGLETQYF. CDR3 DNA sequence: TGTGCCAGCAGTGAAGATGTGGGATTGGAGACCCAGTACTTC.

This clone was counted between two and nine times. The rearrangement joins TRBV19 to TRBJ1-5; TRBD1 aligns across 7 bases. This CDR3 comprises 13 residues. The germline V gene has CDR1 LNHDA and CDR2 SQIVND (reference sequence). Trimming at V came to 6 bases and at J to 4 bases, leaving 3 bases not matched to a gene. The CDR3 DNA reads TGTGCCAGTAGACAACAGGGGAATCAGCCCCAGCATTTT. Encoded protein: CASRQQGNQPQHF. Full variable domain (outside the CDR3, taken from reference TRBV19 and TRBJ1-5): DGGITQSPKYLFRKEGQNVTLSCEQNLNHDAMYWYRQDPGQGLRLIYYSQIVNDFQKGDIAEGYSVSREKKESFPLTVTSAQKNPTAFYLCASRQQGNQPQHFGDGTRLSIL.

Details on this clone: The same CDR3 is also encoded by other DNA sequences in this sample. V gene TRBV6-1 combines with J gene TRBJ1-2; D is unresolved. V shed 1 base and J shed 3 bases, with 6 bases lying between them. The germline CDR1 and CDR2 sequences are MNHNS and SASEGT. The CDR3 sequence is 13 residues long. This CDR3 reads CASSEGGYYGYTF. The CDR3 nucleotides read TGTGCCAGCAGTGAAGGGGGATACTATGGCTACACCTTC.

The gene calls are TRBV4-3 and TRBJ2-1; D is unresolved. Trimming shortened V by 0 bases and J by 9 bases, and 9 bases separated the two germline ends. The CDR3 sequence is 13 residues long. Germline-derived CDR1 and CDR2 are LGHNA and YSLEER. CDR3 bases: TGCGCCAGCAGCCAAGATCCCAAAGGTGAGCAGTTCTTC. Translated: CASSQDPKGEQFF.

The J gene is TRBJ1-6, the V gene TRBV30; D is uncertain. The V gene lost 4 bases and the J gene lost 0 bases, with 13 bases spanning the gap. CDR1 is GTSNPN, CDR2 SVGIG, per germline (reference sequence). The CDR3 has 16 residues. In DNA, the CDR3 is TGTGCCTGGACCTACTCGGGCAGCTCCTATAATTCACCCCTCCACTTT. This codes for CAWTYSGSSYNSPLHF.

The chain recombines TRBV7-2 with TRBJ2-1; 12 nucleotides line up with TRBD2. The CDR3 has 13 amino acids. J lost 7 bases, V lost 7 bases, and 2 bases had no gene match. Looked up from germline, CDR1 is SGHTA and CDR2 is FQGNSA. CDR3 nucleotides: TGTGCCAGCACTGGGACTAGCGGGAATGAGCAGTTCTTC. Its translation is CASTGTSGNEQFF.

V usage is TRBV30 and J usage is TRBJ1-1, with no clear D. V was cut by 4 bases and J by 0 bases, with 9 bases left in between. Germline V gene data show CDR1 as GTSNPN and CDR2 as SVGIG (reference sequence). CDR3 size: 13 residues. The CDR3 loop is CAWTMRVNTEAFF. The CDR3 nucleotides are TGTGCCTGGACAATGAGGGTGAACACTGAAGCTTTCTTT.

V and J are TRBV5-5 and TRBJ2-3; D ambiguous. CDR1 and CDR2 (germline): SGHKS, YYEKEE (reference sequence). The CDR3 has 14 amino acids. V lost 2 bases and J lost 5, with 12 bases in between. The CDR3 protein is CASSLGVSEDTQYF. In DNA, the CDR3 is TGTGCCAGCAGCTTAGGAGTTTCTGAAGATACGCAGTATTTT.

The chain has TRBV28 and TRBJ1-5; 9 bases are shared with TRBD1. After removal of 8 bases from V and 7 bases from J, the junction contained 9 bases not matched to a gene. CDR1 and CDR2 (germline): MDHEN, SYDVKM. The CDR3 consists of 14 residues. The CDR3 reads CASQAGQGWQPQHF. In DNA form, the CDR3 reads TGTGCCAGCCAAGCGGGACAGGGTTGGCAGCCCCAGCATTTT. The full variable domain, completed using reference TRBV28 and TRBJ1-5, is DVKVTQSSRYLVKRTGEKVFLECVQDMDHENMFWYRQDPGLGLRLIYFSYDVKMKEKGDIPEGYSVSREKKERFSLILESASTNQTSMYLCASQAGQGWQPQHFGDGTRLSIL.

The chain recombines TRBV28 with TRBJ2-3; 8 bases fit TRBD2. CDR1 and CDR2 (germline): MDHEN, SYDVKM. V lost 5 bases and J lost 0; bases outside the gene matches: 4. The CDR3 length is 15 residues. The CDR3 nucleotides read TGTGCCAGCAGTCCCTCTAGCGGGAGCACAGATACGCAGTATTTT. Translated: CASSPSSGSTDTQYF.

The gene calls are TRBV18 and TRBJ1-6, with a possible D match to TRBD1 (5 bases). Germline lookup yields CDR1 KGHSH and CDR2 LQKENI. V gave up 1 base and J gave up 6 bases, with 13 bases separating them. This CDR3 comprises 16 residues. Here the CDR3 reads CASSPLDNLSNSPLHF. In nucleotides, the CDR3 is TGTGCCAGCTCACCACTGGACAACCTTTCTAATTCACCCCTCCACTTT. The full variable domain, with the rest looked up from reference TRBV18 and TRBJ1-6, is NAGVMQNPRHLVRRRGQEARLRCSPMKGHSHVYWYRQLPEEGLKFMVYLQKENIIDESGMPKERFSAEFPKEGPSILRIQQVVRGDSAAYFCASSPLDNLSNSPLHFGNGTRLTVT.

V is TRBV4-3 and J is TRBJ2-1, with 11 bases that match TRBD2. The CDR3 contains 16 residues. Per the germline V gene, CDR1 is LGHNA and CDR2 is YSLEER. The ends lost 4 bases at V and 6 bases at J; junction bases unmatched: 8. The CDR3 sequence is CASSRRTSGSVNEQFF. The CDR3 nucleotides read TGCGCCAGCAGCCGGAGAACTAGCGGGAGCGTCAATGAGCAGTTCTTC.

The chain's CDR3 is CASSLATGELFF. The DNA of the CDR3 is TGTGCCAGCAGCTTAGCTACCGGGGAGCTGTTTTTT. The chain carries TRBV11-2 and TRBJ2-2; unclear D gene. This CDR3 comprises 12 residues. Germline V gene lookup returns CDR1 SGHAT and CDR2 FQNNGV. Trimming removed 1 base at V and 5 bases at J, with 2 bases between.

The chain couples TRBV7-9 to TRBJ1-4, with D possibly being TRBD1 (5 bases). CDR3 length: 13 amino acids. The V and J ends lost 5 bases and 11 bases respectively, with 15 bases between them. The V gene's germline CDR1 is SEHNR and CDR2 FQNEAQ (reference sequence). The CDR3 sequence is CASSQGPTVKLFF. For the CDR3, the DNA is TGTGCCAGCAGCCAGGGACCGACTGTGAAACTGTTTTTT.

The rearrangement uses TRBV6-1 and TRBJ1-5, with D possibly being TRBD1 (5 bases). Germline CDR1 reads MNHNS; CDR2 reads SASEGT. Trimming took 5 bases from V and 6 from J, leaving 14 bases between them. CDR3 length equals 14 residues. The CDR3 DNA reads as TGTGCCAGCAGTCCTGGGACGTTAGGTCAGCCCCAGCATTTT. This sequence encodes CASSPGTLGQPQHF.

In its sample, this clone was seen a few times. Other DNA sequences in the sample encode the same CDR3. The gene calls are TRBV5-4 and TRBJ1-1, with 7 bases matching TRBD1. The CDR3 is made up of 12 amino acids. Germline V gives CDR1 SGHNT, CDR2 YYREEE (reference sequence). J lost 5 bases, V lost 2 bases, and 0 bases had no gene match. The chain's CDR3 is CASSLQGTEAFF. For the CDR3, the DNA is TGTGCCAGCAGCTTACAGGGGACTGAAGCTTTCTTT.

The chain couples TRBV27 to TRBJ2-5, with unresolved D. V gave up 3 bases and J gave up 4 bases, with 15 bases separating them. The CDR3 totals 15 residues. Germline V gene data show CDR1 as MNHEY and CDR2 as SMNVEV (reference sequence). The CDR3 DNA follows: TGTGCCAGCAGTTTCCTCGGCCTTGGGCGAGAGACCCAGTACTTC. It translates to CASSFLGLGRETQYF.

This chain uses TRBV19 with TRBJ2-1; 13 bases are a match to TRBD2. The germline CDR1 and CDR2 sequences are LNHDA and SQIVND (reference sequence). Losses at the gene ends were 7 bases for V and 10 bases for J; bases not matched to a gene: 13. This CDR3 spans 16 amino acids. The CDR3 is CASTPKRLAGGQEQFF. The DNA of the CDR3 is TGTGCCAGTACCCCTAAAAGACTAGCGGGGGGCCAGGAGCAGTTCTTC.

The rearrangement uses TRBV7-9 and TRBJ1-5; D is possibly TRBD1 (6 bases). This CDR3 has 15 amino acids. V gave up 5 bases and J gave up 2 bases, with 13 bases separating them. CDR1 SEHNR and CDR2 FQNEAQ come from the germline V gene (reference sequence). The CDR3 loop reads CASSLGGAGNQPQHF. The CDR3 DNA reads TGTGCCAGCAGCCTGGGGGGGGCTGGCAATCAGCCCCAGCATTTT.

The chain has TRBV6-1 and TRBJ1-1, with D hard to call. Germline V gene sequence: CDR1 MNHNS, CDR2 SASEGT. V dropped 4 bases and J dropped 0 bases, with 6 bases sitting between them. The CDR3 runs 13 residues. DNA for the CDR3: TGTGCCAGCAGTGCCAGCCTGAACACTGAAGCTTTCTTT. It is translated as CASSASLNTEAFF.

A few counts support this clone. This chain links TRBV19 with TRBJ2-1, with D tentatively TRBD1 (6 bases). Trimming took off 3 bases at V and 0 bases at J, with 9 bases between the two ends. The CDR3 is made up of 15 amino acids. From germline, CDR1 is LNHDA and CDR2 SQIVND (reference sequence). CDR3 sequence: CASSMDSFSYNEQFF. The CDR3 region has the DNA TGTGCCAGTAGTATGGACAGCTTCTCCTACAATGAGCAGTTCTTC.

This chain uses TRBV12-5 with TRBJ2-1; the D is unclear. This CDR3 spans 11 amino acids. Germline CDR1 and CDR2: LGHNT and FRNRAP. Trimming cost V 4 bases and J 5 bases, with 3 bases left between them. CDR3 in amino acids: CASGSNNEQFF. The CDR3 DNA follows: TGTGCTAGTGGTTCCAACAATGAGCAGTTCTTC.

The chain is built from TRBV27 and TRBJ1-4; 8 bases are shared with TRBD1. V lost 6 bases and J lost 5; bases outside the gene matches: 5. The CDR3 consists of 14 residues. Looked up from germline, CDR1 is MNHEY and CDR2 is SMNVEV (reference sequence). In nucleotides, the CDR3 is TGTGCCAGCAGAGCAGGGACAGGCAATGAAAAACTGTTTTTT. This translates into CASRAGTGNEKLFF. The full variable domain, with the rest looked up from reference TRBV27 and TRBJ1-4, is EAQVTQNPRYLITVTGKKLTVTCSQNMNHEYMSWYRQDPGLGLRQIYYSMNVEVTDKGDVPEGYKVSRKEKRNFPLILESPSPNQTSLYFCASRAGTGNEKLFFGSGTQLSVL.

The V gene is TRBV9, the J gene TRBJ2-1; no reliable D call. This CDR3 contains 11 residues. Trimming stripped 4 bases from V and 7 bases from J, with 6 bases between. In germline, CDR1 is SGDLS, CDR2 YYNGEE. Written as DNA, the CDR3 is TGTGCCAGCAGCTTACAGAATGAGCAGTTCTTC. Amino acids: CASSLQNEQFF.

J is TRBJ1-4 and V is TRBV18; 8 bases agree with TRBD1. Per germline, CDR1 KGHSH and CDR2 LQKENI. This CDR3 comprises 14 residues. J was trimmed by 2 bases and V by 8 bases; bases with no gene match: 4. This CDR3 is CASVDRGTNEKLFF. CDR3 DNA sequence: TGTGCCAGCGTAGACAGGGGCACTAATGAAAAACTGTTTTTT.

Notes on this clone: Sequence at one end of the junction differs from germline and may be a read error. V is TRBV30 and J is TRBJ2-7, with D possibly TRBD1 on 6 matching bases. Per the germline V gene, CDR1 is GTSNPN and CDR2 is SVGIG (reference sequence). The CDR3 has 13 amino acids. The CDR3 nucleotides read TGTGCCTGGAGTGAGGGTAGGGACACACCAGCGGATTTC. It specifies CAWSEGRDTPADF.

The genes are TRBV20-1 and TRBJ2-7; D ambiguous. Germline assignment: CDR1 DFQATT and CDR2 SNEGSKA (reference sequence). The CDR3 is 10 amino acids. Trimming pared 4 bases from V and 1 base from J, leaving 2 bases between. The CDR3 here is CSAMSYEQYF. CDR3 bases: TGCAGTGCTATGTCCTACGAGCAGTACTTC.

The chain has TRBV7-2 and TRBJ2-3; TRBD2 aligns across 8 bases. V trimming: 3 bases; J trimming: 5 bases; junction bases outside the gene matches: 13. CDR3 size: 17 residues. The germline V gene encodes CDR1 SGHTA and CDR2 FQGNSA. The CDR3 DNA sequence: TGTGCCAGCAGCTTGAGTGACGGGGGGGGTTATAGAGATACGCAGTATTTT. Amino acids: CASSLSDGGGYRDTQYF. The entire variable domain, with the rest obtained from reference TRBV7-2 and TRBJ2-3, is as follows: GAGVSQSPSNKVTEKGKDVELRCDPISGHTALYWYRQSLGQGLEFLIYFQGNSAPDKSGLPSDRFSAERTGGSVSTLTIQRTQQEDSAVYLCASSLSDGGGYRDTQYFGPGTRLTVL.